A selection of T cell receptor beta chains follows, all from one sample in a study of T cell responses to AZD1222 COVID-19 vaccine. Assay used: immunoSEQ multiplex PCR; TCRdb lists only in-frame clones, some missing. The sample gives 95,000 to 100,000 clones, around nine tenths of which show up once; 1% to 1.5% is in the top ten. The specimen comprised peripheral blood, sampled on day 0 of AZD1222 vaccination. These receptors came from an adult in good health. Both conserved end residues are part of each CDR3. Each record gives: clone size, D gene, V gene, J gene, CDR3 protein, CDR3 DNA. The D gene is left open where the match is weak. Not every row has a clone size; where given, it reads once, few, many or a size class.

>NA|NA|TRBV28|TRBJ1-1
CASSSLGGFGSEAFF
TGTGCCAGCAGTTCGCTAGGAGGGTTTGGAAGTGAAGCTTTCTTT
>few|NA|TRBV28|TRBJ2-5
CAAATEGVAEETQYF
TGTGCCGCTGCAACAGAGGGGGTAGCGGAAGAGACCCAGTACTTC
>NA|TRBD1|TRBV5-1|TRBJ1-1
CASSSRQGLNTEAFF
TGCGCCAGCAGCTCAAGACAGGGGCTGAACACTGAAGCTTTCTTT
>NA|NA|TRBV27|TRBJ1-1
CASSLLGGPGTEAFF
TGTGCCAGCAGTCTACTTGGGGGGCCGGGCACTGAAGCTTTCTTT
>NA|NA|TRBV6-5|TRBJ1-2
CASSPLPVRGYGYTF
TGTGCCAGCAGCCCCCTGCCGGTGAGGGGCTATGGCTACACCTTC
>once|NA|TRBV7-3|TRBJ2-4
CASSFTQRGIQYF
TGTGCCAGCAGCTTCACACAGAGGGGCATTCAGTACTTC
>NA|NA|TRBV6-5|TRBJ1-4
CASSLGTKRGEKLFF
TGTGCCAGCAGCCTAGGGACAAAACGGGGGGAAAAACTGTTTTTT
>NA|NA|TRBV19|TRBJ1-1
CASSSYRNTEAFF
TGTGCCAGTAGTTCTTACAGGAACACTGAAGCTTTCTTT
>few|TRBD2|TRBV7-3|TRBJ2-3
CASSLVAAGAGTDTQYF
TGTGCCAGCAGCTTAGTCGCAGCGGGGGCCGGCACAGATACGCAGTATTTT
>NA|TRBD2|TRBV4-1|TRBJ2-3
CASSQGLAGGISTDTQYF
TGCGCCAGCAGCCAAGGACTAGCGGGGGGCATCAGCACAGATACGCAGTATTTT
>NA|TRBD1|TRBV18|TRBJ2-2
CASSPPGQGDPTGELFF
TGTGCCAGCTCACCCCCGGGACAGGGGGATCCCACCGGGGAGCTGTTTTTT
>NA|NA|TRBV6-5|TRBJ1-2
CASVLGTSGYTF
TGTGCCAGCGTCTTGGGAACGAGTGGCTACACCTTC
>NA|NA|TRBV27|TRBJ2-7
CASWGAYEQYF
TGTGCCAGCTGGGGAGCCTACGAGCAGTACTTC
>NA|NA|TRBV5-6|TRBJ1-1
CASSLNRVLDTEAFF
TGTGCCAGCAGCTTGAACAGGGTATTGGACACTGAAGCTTTCTTT
>once|TRBD2|TRBV29-1|TRBJ2-3
CSVISGGTDTQYF
TGCAGCGTTATTAGCGGGGGCACAGATACGCAGTATTTT
>NA|TRBD1|TRBV11-1|TRBJ1-2
CASSLFGTAGYTF
TGTGCCAGCAGCTTATTCGGGACAGCCGGCTACACCTTC
>NA|TRBD1|TRBV6-5|TRBJ2-7
CASSYSQGAYEQYF
TGTGCCAGCAGTTACTCACAGGGGGCGTACGAGCAGTACTTC
>NA|NA|TRBV5-5|TRBJ1-5
CASSFSGRVNQPQHF
TGTGCCAGCAGCTTTTCGGGAAGGGTGAATCAGCCCCAGCATTTT